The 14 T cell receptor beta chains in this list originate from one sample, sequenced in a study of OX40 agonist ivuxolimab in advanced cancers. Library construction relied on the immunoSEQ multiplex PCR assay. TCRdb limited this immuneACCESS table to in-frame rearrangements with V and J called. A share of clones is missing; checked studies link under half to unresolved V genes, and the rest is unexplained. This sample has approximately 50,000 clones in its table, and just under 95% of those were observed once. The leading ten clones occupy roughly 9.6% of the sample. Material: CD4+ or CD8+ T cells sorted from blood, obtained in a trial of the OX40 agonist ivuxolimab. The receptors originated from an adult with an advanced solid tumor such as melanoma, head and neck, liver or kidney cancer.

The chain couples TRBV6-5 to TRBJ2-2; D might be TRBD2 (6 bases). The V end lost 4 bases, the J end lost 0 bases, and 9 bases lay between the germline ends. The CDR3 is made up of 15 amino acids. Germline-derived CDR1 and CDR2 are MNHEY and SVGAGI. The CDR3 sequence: CASSLGLTNTGELFF. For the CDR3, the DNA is TGTGCCAGCAGTTTGGGACTCACGAACACCGGGGAGCTGTTTTTT.

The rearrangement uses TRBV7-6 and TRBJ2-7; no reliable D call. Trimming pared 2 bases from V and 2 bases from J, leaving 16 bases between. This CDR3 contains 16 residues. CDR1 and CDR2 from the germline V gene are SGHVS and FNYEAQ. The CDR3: CASSLSPQSLPYEQYF. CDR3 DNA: TGTGCCAGCAGCTTATCCCCCCAGAGTTTACCCTACGAGCAGTACTTC.

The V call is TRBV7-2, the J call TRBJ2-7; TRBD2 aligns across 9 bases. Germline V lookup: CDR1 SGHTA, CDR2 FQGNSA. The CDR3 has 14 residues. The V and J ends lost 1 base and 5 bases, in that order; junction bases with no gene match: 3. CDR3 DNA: TGTGCCAGCAGCTTAGGGGCTAGCGGGAACGAGCAGTACTTC. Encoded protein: CASSLGASGNEQYF.

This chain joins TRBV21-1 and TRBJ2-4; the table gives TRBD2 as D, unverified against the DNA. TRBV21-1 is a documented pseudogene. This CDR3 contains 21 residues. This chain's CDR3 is CASSKNSPGTSGRIAKNIQYF. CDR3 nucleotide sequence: TGTGCCAGCAGCAAAAATTCCCCCGGGACTAGCGGGAGAATAGCCAAAAACATTCAGTACTTC.

The CDR3 region has the DNA TGTGCCAGCAGCCCACGAAGAGGTGATGGAGGGACTAGCGGCTACGAGCAGTACTTC. This gives the protein CASSPRRGDGGTSGYEQYF. The V call is TRBV9, the J call TRBJ2-7, with 11 bases identical to TRBD2. CDR1 SGDLS and CDR2 YYNGEE come from the germline V gene. The CDR3 has 19 amino acids. Trimming cost V 4 bases and J 3 bases; bases outside gene matches: 18.

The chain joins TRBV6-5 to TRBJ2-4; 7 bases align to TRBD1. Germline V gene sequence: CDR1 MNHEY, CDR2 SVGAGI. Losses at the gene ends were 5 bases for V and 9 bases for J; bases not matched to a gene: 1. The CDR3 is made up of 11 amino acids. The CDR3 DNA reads TGTGCCAGCAGTCCAGGGGGCATTCAGTACTTC. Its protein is CASSPGGIQYF.

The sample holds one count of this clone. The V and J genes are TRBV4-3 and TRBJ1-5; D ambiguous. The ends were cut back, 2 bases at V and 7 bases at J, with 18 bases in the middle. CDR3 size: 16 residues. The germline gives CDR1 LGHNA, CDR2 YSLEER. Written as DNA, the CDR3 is TGCGCCAGCAGCCAAATCCGACTGGCCGAGGGACAGCCCCAGCATTTT. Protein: CASSQIRLAEGQPQHF.

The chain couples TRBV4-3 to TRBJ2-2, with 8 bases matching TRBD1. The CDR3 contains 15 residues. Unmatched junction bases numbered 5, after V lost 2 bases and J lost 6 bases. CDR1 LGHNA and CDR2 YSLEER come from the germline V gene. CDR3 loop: CASSQHRGRSGELFF. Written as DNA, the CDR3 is TGCGCCAGCAGCCAACACAGGGGGAGGTCCGGGGAGCTGTTTTTT.

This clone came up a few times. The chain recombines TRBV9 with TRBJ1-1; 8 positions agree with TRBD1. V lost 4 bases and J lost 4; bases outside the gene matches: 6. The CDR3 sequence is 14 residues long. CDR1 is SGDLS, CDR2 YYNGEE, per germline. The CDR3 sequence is CASSISGTGTEAFF. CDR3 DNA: TGTGCCAGCAGCATTTCAGGGACAGGCACTGAAGCTTTCTTT. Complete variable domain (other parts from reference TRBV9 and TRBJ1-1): DSGVTQTPKHLITATGQRVTLRCSPRSGDLSVYWYQQSLDQGLQFLIQYYNGEERAKGNILERFSAQQFPDLHSELNLSSLELGDSALYFCASSISGTGTEAFFGQGTRLTVV.

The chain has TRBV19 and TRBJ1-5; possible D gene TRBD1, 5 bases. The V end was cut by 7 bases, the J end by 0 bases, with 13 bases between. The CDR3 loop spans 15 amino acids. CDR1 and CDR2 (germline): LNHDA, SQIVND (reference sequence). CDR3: CASNWDLNSNQPQHF. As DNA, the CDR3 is TGTGCCAGTAACTGGGACTTAAATAGCAATCAGCCCCAGCATTTT.

Here the CDR3 reads CAISPRGGGSNTEAFF. DNA of the CDR3: TGTGCCATCAGTCCCCGGGGTGGGGGGTCGAACACTGAAGCTTTCTTT. This chain joins TRBV10-3 and TRBJ1-1, with D perhaps TRBD1 (5 bases). Germline values: CDR1 ENHRY, CDR2 SYGVKD. This CDR3 spans 16 amino acids. V lost 5 bases, J lost 1 base, and 17 bases lay in between.

The CDR3 nucleotides are TGTGCCAGCAGTCTCGGGGGTGAGCAGTTCTTC. This encodes CASSLGGEQFF. The chain joins TRBV6-6 to TRBJ2-1; a weak D match, TRBD2 (6 bases). CDR1 and CDR2 (germline): MNHNY, SVGAGI (reference sequence). The CDR3 covers 11 residues. The V end was cut by 5 bases, the J end by 9 bases, with 8 bases between.

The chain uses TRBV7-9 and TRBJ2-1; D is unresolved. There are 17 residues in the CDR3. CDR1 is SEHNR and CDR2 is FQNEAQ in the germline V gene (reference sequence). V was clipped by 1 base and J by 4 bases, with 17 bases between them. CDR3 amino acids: CASSLEPSRIPYNEQFF. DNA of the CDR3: TGTGCCAGCAGCTTAGAGCCATCCCGTATCCCGTACAATGAGCAGTTCTTC.

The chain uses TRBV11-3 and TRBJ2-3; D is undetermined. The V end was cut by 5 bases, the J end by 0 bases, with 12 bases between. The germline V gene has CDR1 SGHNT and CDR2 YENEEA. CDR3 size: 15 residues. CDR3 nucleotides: TGTGCCAGCAGCCCGGCGACTCTTAGCACAGATACGCAGTATTTT. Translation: CASSPATLSTDTQYF. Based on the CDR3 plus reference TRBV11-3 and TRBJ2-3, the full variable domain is EAGVVQSPRYKIIEKKQPVAFWCNPISGHNTLYWYLQNLGQGPELLIRYENEEAVDDSQLPKDRFSAERLKGVDSTLKIQPAELGDSAVYLCASSPATLSTDTQYFGPGTRLTVL.